The following is a T cell receptor (beta chain) sequence with its context. Authors' processing steps: Estimation of nucleated cell counts relied on the amplification of reference gene primers. This table comes from immunoSEQ multiplex PCR, and its TCRdb copy is limited to in-frame clones, with some not included. V and J calls plus clone size are reproduced from that table; the DNA served to infer D and trimming. The sample lists around 120,000 clones, around 80% occurring once. V was cut by 6 bases and J by 3 bases, with 6 bases left in between. The V gene's germline CDR1 is KGHSH and CDR2 LQKENI. CDR3 size: 11 residues. The data are from a study of blood T cell repertoires in COVID-19. Study summary: The United States, Italy and Spain supplied acute and convalescent COVID-19 samples. Nucleic acid was either cDNA or gDNA, and it came from T cells, B-cell-depleted T cells, or PBMCs.

This sequence joins TRBV18 and TRBJ2-7, with D unclear. Sample: peripheral blood. The sequence derives from a man aged 80 or over with active or convalescent COVID-19. The CDR3 loop is CASSLGYEQYF. CDR3 bases: TGTGCCAGCTCTCTCGGCTACGAGCAGTACTTC.